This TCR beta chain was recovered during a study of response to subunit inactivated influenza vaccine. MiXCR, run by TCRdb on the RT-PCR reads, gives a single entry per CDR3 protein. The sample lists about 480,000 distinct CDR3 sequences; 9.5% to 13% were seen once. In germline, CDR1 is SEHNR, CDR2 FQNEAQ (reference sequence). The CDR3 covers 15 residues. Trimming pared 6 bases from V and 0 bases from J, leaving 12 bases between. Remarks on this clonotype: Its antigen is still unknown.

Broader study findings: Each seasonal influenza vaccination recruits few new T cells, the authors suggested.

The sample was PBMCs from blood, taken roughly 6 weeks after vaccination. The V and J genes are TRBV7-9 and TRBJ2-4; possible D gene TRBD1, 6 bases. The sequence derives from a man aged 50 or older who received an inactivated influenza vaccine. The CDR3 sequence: CASSKTGIAKNIQYF. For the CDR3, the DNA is TGTGCCAGCAGTAAAACAGGGATAGCCAAAAACATTCAGTACTTC.